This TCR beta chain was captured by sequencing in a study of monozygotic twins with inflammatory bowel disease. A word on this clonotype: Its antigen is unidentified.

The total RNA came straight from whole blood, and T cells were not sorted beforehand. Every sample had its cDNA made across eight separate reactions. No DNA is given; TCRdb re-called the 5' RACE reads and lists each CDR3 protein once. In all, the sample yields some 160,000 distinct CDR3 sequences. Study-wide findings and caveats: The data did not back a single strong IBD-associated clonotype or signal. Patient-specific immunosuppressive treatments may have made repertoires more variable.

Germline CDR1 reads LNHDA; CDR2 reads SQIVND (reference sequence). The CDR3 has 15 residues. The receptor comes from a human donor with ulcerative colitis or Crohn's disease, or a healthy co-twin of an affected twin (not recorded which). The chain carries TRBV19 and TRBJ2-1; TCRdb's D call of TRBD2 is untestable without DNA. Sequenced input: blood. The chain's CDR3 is CASSWTSGSDNEQFF.